The 6 T cell receptor beta chains below were found in one sample sequenced in a study of cytomegalovirus exposure and HLA in healthy donors. A multiplex PCR was run with 60 Vbeta primers and 13 Jbeta primers. Assay used: immunoSEQ multiplex PCR; TCRdb lists only in-frame clones, some missing. This sample has approximately 170,000 clones, with approximately 80% found just once. Sequencing used PBMCs. These TCRs come from a boy aged 2 to 10 in good health and CMV-seronegative.

The chain couples TRBV7-9 to TRBJ2-3; D is perhaps TRBD2 (5 bases). This CDR3 spans 12 amino acids. CDR1 is SEHNR and CDR2 is FQNEAQ in the germline V gene (reference sequence). The ends were cut back, 6 bases at V and 4 bases at J, with 8 bases in the middle. Here the CDR3 reads CASSQLADTQYF. CDR3 DNA sequence: TGTGCCAGCAGTCAACTAGCAGATACGCAGTATTTT.

The chain is built from TRBV19 and TRBJ1-3; TRBD1 is a possible D gene (6 bases). The CDR3 consists of 15 residues. V lost 9 bases and J lost 0, with 15 bases in between. Germline-derived CDR1 and CDR2 are LNHDA and SQIVND (reference sequence). The CDR3 is CASRLDSLSGNTIYF. DNA of the CDR3: TGTGCCAGCCGGCTGGACAGCCTCTCTGGAAACACCATATATTTT.

The chain recombines TRBV12-2 with TRBJ2-7; the D call TRBD2 from the table was never checked on the DNA. TRBV12-2 is tagged as a pseudogene. There are 13 residues in the CDR3. The chain's CDR3 is CASRSGPTYEQYV. CDR3 DNA: TGTGCAAGTCGCAGCGGACCAACCTACGAGCAGTACGTC.

The chain joins TRBV5-1 to TRBJ1-1, with 10 bases aligning to TRBD1. CDR1 and CDR2 (germline): SGHRS, YFSETQ. V lost 2 bases, J lost 5 bases, and 3 bases stayed unmatched. CDR3 length: 14 amino acids. This chain's CDR3 is CASSFGQGGTEAFF. As DNA, the CDR3 is TGCGCCAGCAGCTTTGGACAGGGGGGGACTGAAGCTTTCTTT. Using reference TRBV5-1 and TRBJ1-1 for the parts outside the CDR3, the full variable domain is KAGVTQTPRYLIKTRGQQVTLSCSPISGHRSVSWYQQTPGQGLQFLFEYFSETQRNKGNFPGRFSGRQFSNSRSEMNVSTLELGDSALYLCASSFGQGGTEAFFGQGTRLTVV.

The chain joins TRBV30 to TRBJ2-7; 7 bases map to TRBD1. CDR3 length: 16 amino acids. Germline values: CDR1 GTSNPN, CDR2 SVGIG (reference sequence). Losses at the gene ends were 8 bases for V and 2 bases for J; bases not matched to a gene: 18. CDR3 in DNA: TGTGCCCCCGCGGCAGGGGGTAAGTATCGTACCTACGAGCAGTACGTC. Translating gives CAPAAGGKYRTYEQYV.

V usage is TRBV5-1 and J usage is TRBJ2-2, with 14 positions matching TRBD2. The V segment lost 3 bases and the J segment 7 bases; nucleotides outside the gene matches: 23. CDR3 size: 22 residues. Germline assignment: CDR1 SGHRS and CDR2 YFSETQ. CDR3 nucleotides: TGCGCCAGCAGCTATGGACCACAGACTAGCGGGAGGGTTGGGAGTCCAGTCGGGGAGCTGTTTTTT. Amino acid sequence: CASSYGPQTSGRVGSPVGELFF.